A single sample is the source of the 20 T cell receptor beta chains below, sequenced in a study of blood T cell repertoires in COVID-19. Only in-frame clones appear in the TCRdb table, and some are missing; sequencing was by immunoSEQ multiplex PCR. Found here are some 40,000 clones, about 85% of them singletons; the top ten hold 30% to 35%. Sequenced input: peripheral blood. Receptor source: a woman of 80 years or more with acute or convalescent COVID-19.

The CDR3 here is CASSEAQNNEQFF. As DNA, the CDR3 is TGTGCCAGCAGCGAAGCCCAGAACAATGAGCAGTTCTTC. The chain carries TRBV4-2 and TRBJ2-1; D call uncertain. V dropped 5 bases and J dropped 5 bases, with 10 bases sitting between them. The V gene's germline CDR1 is LGHNA and CDR2 YNFKEQ. The CDR3 runs to 13 residues.

The J gene is TRBJ2-1, the V gene TRBV4-1; 8 bases fit TRBD2. V was clipped by 0 bases and J by 5 bases; unmatched bases: 18. The CDR3 contains 20 residues. CDR1 is MGHRA and CDR2 is YSYEKL in the germline V gene. The CDR3 protein is CASSQDPAGASRSQHNEQFF. CDR3 nucleotides: TGCGCCAGCAGCCAAGATCCAGCGGGAGCATCGCGGTCTCAGCACAATGAGCAGTTCTTC.

This clone has a single count. The chain recombines TRBV3-1 (or the pseudogene TRBV3-2) with TRBJ2-7, with D unclear. The germline CDR1 and CDR2 sequences are LGHDT and YNNKEL (reference sequence). The CDR3 covers 14 residues. The V end was cut by 0 bases, the J end by 9 bases, with 15 bases between. The CDR3 sequence is CASSQDGPAKGQYF. The CDR3 DNA reads as TGTGCCAGCAGCCAAGATGGGCCGGCTAAAGGGCAGTACTTC.

In DNA, the CDR3 is TGTGCCAGCACGGACAGGGAGGGCTATGGCTACACCTTC. It codes for CASTDREGYGYTF. This chain connects TRBV6-5 to TRBJ1-2; TRBD1 aligns across 8 bases. There are 13 residues in the CDR3. Germline CDR1 reads MNHEY; CDR2 reads SVGAGI. Losses at the gene ends were 7 bases for V and 4 bases for J; bases not matched to a gene: 5.

The chain employs TRBV19 and TRBJ2-4; 7 bases are shared with TRBD1. Germline V CDR1 and CDR2: LNHDA, SQIVND (reference sequence). The CDR3 runs 15 residues. J was trimmed by 1 base and V by 4 bases; bases with no gene match: 4. This CDR3 is CASSTIQGAKNIQYF. The DNA for the CDR3 is TGTGCCAGTAGTACTATACAGGGGGCCAAAAACATTCAGTACTTC. Drawing the rest from reference TRBV19 and TRBJ2-4, the complete variable domain is DGGITQSPKYLFRKEGQNVTLSCEQNLNHDAMYWYRQDPGQGLRLIYYSQIVNDFQKGDIAEGYSVSREKKESFPLTVTSAQKNPTAFYLCASSTIQGAKNIQYFGAGTRLSVL.

V usage is TRBV19 and J usage is TRBJ1-1; tentative D call: TRBD1 (5 bases). This CDR3 region has 13 residues. With 6 bases removed from V and 4 bases from J, the gap between germline ends came to 12 bases. The germline gives CDR1 LNHDA, CDR2 SQIVND (reference sequence). CDR3 residues: CASRSGGSTEAFF. For the CDR3, the DNA is TGTGCCAGTAGATCGGGGGGTAGCACTGAAGCTTTCTTT. Filled out from reference TRBV19 and TRBJ1-1, the complete variable domain reads DGGITQSPKYLFRKEGQNVTLSCEQNLNHDAMYWYRQDPGQGLRLIYYSQIVNDFQKGDIAEGYSVSREKKESFPLTVTSAQKNPTAFYLCASRSGGSTEAFFGQGTRLTVV.

The J gene is TRBJ1-2, the V gene TRBV28; 7 positions agree with TRBD1. Germline CDR1 is MDHEN and CDR2 is SYDVKM. The trim removed 2 bases at V and 9 bases at J, leaving 9 bases unmatched. CDR3 length equals 14 residues. The CDR3 loop reads CASSLEAGGLSYTF. Written as DNA, the CDR3 is TGTGCCAGCAGTTTAGAGGCAGGGGGTTTGAGCTACACCTTC.

This clone is a singleton in its sample. The V and J genes are TRBV10-3 and TRBJ1-5, with 8 bases identical to TRBD1. This CDR3 contains 13 residues. CDR1 ENHRY and CDR2 SYGVKD come from the germline V gene. J was trimmed by 7 bases and V by 6 bases; bases with no gene match: 5. CDR3 protein: CAIRDRVGQPQHF. CDR3 in DNA: TGTGCCATCAGGGACAGGGTGGGGCAGCCCCAGCATTTT.

V gene TRBV5-4 combines with J gene TRBJ2-5; no reliable D call. Germline values: CDR1 SGHNT, CDR2 YYREEE (reference sequence). V lost 5 bases to trimming and J lost 0 bases, with 14 bases between them. The CDR3 is 15 amino acids. CDR3 sequence: CASSRISGDQETQYF. CDR3 nucleotides: TGTGCCAGCAGTCGAATAAGTGGAGACCAAGAGACCCAGTACTTC. The variable domain in full, completed from reference TRBV5-4 and TRBJ2-5, reads ETGVTQSPTHLIKTRGQQVTLRCSSQSGHNTVSWYQQALGQGPQFIFQYYREEENGRGNFPPRFSGLQFPNYSSELNVNALELDDSALYLCASSRISGDQETQYFGPGTRLLVL.

The chain carries TRBV6-5 and TRBJ1-2, with a weak D call TRBD1 (5 bases). Germline V gene sequence: CDR1 MNHEY, CDR2 SVGAGI. The CDR3 has 13 amino acids. V gave up 6 bases and J gave up 8 bases, with 16 bases separating them. The CDR3 DNA reads as TGTGCCAGCAGAAGGGACTTTCGAGGGGGCTACACCTTC. Translation: CASRRDFRGGYTF.

This clone was seen only a few times. The J gene is TRBJ1-2, the V gene TRBV28; the D gene is possibly TRBD1 (6 bases). Germline lookup yields CDR1 MDHEN and CDR2 SYDVKM. V was shortened by 3 bases and J by 7 bases, with 15 bases between the two germline ends. CDR3 length: 14 amino acids. This CDR3 is CASSFQRGARGYTF. CDR3 DNA: TGTGCCAGCAGTTTTCAGCGGGGGGCGCGTGGCTACACCTTC.

The chain carries TRBV15 and TRBJ1-5; 7 bases line up with TRBD1. CDR1 is LNHNV and CDR2 is YYDKDF in the germline V gene (reference sequence). CDR3 length: 16 residues. With 5 bases clipped from V and 0 bases from J, the junction kept 7 bases outside the gene matches. The CDR3, as DNA: TGTGCCACCAGCCAAACAGGGGACTCTAGCAATCAGCCCCAGCATTTT. Its translation is CATSQTGDSSNQPQHF. Variable domain in full (rest from reference TRBV15 and TRBJ1-5): DAMVIQNPRYQVTQFGKPVTLSCSQTLNHNVMYWYQQKSSQAPKLLFHYYDKDFNNEADTPDNFQSRRPNTSFCFLDIRSPGLGDTAMYLCATSQTGDSSNQPQHFGDGTRLSIL.

A single count supports this clone. The chain links TRBV6-5 to TRBJ1-5; D might be TRBD1 (6 bases). Trimming cost V 5 bases and J 2 bases, with 10 bases left between them. The CDR3 consists of 14 residues. Germline assignment: CDR1 MNHEY and CDR2 SVGAGI. In nucleotides, the CDR3 is TGTGCCAGCAGTCTGGACAGTGGCAATCAGCCCCAGCATTTT. Protein: CASSLDSGNQPQHF.

The chain links TRBV28 to TRBJ1-6; D not certain. Trimming took 11 bases from V and 1 from J, leaving 9 bases between them. This CDR3 comprises 13 residues. Looked up from germline, CDR1 is MDHEN and CDR2 is SYDVKM. CDR3 loop: CASRGSYNSPLHF. In DNA, the CDR3 is TGTGCCTCCAGAGGTTCCTATAATTCACCCCTCCACTTT.

CDR3 sequence (DNA): TGCGCCGTACTAGAGGAGGGACAGGCCTACAATGAGCAGTTCTTC. This codes for CAVLEEGQAYNEQFF. The V gene is TRBV10-2, the J gene TRBJ2-1; 8 bases fit TRBD1. Germline CDR1 reads WSHSY; CDR2 reads SAAADI. J was trimmed by 2 bases and V by 11 bases; bases with no gene match: 11. CDR3 size: 15 residues.

The genes are TRBV5-1 and TRBJ2-1; 11 positions agree with TRBD2. The trim removed 0 bases at V and 6 bases at J, leaving 2 bases unmatched. There are 15 residues in the CDR3. The germline CDR1 and CDR2 sequences are SGHRS and YFSETQ. The CDR3 region is CASSLDLAGGNEQFF. For the CDR3, the DNA is TGCGCCAGCAGCTTGGATCTAGCGGGAGGCAATGAGCAGTTCTTC.

V usage is TRBV6-5 and J usage is TRBJ2-7; 8 bases align to TRBD1. There are 13 residues in the CDR3. The trim removed 10 bases at V and 3 bases at J, leaving 8 bases unmatched. In germline, CDR1 is MNHEY, CDR2 SVGAGI. Here the CDR3 DNA reads TGTGCCACCTACCGACAGGGGTACTACGAGCAGTACTTC. Translating it yields CATYRQGYYEQYF.

In nucleotides, the CDR3 is TGTGCCAGCTCATACGGTCAGGAGGGTGGCTACACCTTC. As protein: CASSYGQEGGYTF. The chain joins TRBV3-1 (or the pseudogene TRBV3-2) to TRBJ1-2; D call uncertain. In germline, CDR1 is LGHDT, CDR2 YNNKEL (reference sequence). The V gene lost 8 bases and the J gene lost 7 bases, with 17 bases spanning the gap. The length of the CDR3 is 13 residues.

V usage is TRBV7-8 and J usage is TRBJ1-1; maybe TRBD1 (5 bases). CDR3 size: 13 residues. Germline-derived CDR1 and CDR2 are SGHVS and FQNEAQ. V dropped 3 bases and J dropped 10 bases, with 15 bases sitting between them. The CDR3 here is CASSLGSWGAAFF. The CDR3 DNA follows: TGTGCCAGCAGCTTGGGGTCGTGGGGCGCAGCTTTCTTT.

This clone was observed a single time. This chain joins TRBV29-1 and TRBJ2-1, with D possibly TRBD2 on 6 matching bases. The CDR3 contains 12 residues. The V end lost 7 bases, the J end lost 6 bases, and 13 bases lay between the germline ends. Germline V gene data show CDR1 as SQVTM and CDR2 as ANQGSEA. The CDR3 sequence is CSGRLGLNEQFF. CDR3 coding DNA: TGCAGCGGCCGACTGGGACTCAATGAGCAGTTCTTC.